These 16 T cell receptor beta chains share one sample of origin, sequenced in a study of radiotherapy plus CTLA-4 blockade in lung cancer. Here immunoSEQ multiplex PCR was the method, and the copy in TCRdb shows in-frame clones only, minus some. Of 120,000 or so clones listed, about 87% are singletons. The specimen was peripheral blood, collected from a patient treated with radiotherapy plus ipilimumab. The receptors derive from a human donor with non-small cell lung cancer that progressed on radiotherapy plus ipilimumab.

CDR3 DNA: TGTGCCAGCAGCCGCCATGCCGGGACAGGGGGTTATCAGCCCCAGCATTTT. As protein: CASSRHAGTGGYQPQHF. This rearrangement joins TRBV7-8 to TRBJ1-5; 11 bases are shared with TRBD1. The V gene end was trimmed by 5 bases and the J gene end by 5 bases; junction bases not matched to a gene: 11. Per germline, CDR1 SGHVS and CDR2 FQNEAQ. CDR3 length: 17 amino acids.

The chain joins TRBV11-3 to TRBJ2-1; tentative D call: TRBD2 (5 bases). Germline CDR1 SGHNT, CDR2 YENEEA. V was trimmed by 1 base and J by 5 bases, leaving 12 bases between them. The CDR3 has 15 amino acids. CDR3 region: CASSLGGLRNNEQFF. The CDR3 DNA reads TGTGCCAGCAGCTTAGGCGGGCTACGAAACAATGAGCAGTTCTTC. The variable domain in full, completed from reference TRBV11-3 and TRBJ2-1, reads EAGVVQSPRYKIIEKKQPVAFWCNPISGHNTLYWYLQNLGQGPELLIRYENEEAVDDSQLPKDRFSAERLKGVDSTLKIQPAELGDSAVYLCASSLGGLRNNEQFFGPGTRLTVL.

As regards this clone: Its ends do not fully match the called genes, so a read error is possible. This rearrangement joins TRBV5-4 to TRBJ2-7; D unclear. The CDR3 sequence is 14 residues long. Germline V CDR1 and CDR2: SGHNT, YYREEE (reference sequence). As DNA, the CDR3 is TGTGCCAGCAGCTTGCTACTCCACTCCCACGAGCAGTACTTC. The encoded protein is CASSLLLHSHEQYF.

This clone was detected only once. The J gene is TRBJ2-7, the V gene TRBV7-9; 12 bases are shared with TRBD2. The V and J ends lost 8 bases and 3 bases, in that order; junction bases with no gene match: 5. In germline, CDR1 is SEHNR, CDR2 FQNEAQ (reference sequence). There are 14 residues in the CDR3. CDR3 protein: CASAKTSGSYEQYF. The CDR3 DNA follows: TGTGCCAGCGCGAAGACTAGCGGGAGCTACGAGCAGTACTTC.

This clone was counted between two and nine times. V gene TRBV4-1 combines with J gene TRBJ2-1; 7 bases match TRBD2. CDR1 and CDR2 (germline): MGHRA, YSYEKL. The CDR3 has 16 residues. V was clipped by 0 bases and J by 0 bases; unmatched bases: 2. The CDR3: CASSQDWTSSYNEQFF. DNA for the CDR3: TGCGCCAGCAGCCAAGATTGGACTAGCTCCTACAATGAGCAGTTCTTC.

The chain recombines TRBV6-1 with TRBJ2-2; either TRBD1 or TRBD2 may supply D (5 bases each). CDR1 is MNHNS and CDR2 is SASEGT in the germline V gene. Trimming took off 6 bases at V and 1 base at J, with 12 bases between the two ends. The CDR3 has 15 amino acids. CDR3: CASRPGTLNTGELFF. CDR3 coding DNA: TGTGCCAGCAGGCCCGGGACCCTGAACACCGGGGAGCTGTTTTTT.

A single count supports this clone. The V and J genes are TRBV6-5 and TRBJ1-1; D is unclear. Germline V gene sequence: CDR1 MNHEY, CDR2 SVGAGI. The V gene lost 6 bases and the J gene lost 1 base, with 3 bases spanning the gap. The CDR3 length is 11 residues. CDR3 loop: CASSRNTEAFF. DNA of the CDR3: TGTGCCAGCAGCCGGAACACTGAAGCTTTCTTT.

The J gene is TRBJ2-3, the V gene TRBV9; TRBD1 matches 12 bases. The V gene's germline CDR1 is SGDLS and CDR2 YYNGEE. This CDR3 region has 17 residues. V trimming: 2 bases; J trimming: 5 bases; junction bases outside the gene matches: 9. Here the CDR3 DNA reads TGTGCCAGCAGCGTTGTGGGACAGGGGGCTCAGGGAGATACGCAGTATTTT. The encoded protein is CASSVVGQGAQGDTQYF.

This clone was recorded a few times. This chain uses TRBV6-1 with TRBJ2-1; 12 positions match TRBD2. This CDR3 is built from 15 residues. Germline V CDR1 and CDR2: MNHNS, SASEGT. The V and J ends lost 1 base and 9 bases, in that order; junction bases with no gene match: 4. The CDR3 coding sequence is TGTGCCAGCAGTGAAGTACTAGCGGGAGGTAGTGAGCAGTTCTTC. This sequence encodes CASSEVLAGGSEQFF.

This chain uses TRBV5-1 with TRBJ1-4; 7 bases fit TRBD1. The V gene's germline CDR1 is SGHRS and CDR2 YFSETQ. This CDR3 contains 15 residues. The V segment lost 0 bases and the J segment 4 bases; nucleotides outside the gene matches: 3. The chain's CDR3 is CASSLVGGRNEKLFF. CDR3 in DNA: TGCGCCAGCAGCTTGGTAGGGGGCCGTAATGAAAAACTGTTTTTT.

This sequence joins TRBV5-1 and TRBJ2-7; D is uncertain. The V and J ends lost 5 bases and 2 bases respectively, with 11 bases between them. The CDR3 loop spans 13 amino acids. Per germline, CDR1 SGHRS and CDR2 YFSETQ. The CDR3 sequence is CASRLGMTYEQYF. The DNA of the CDR3 is TGCGCCAGCAGGCTTGGGATGACCTACGAGCAGTACTTC.

The chain joins TRBV6-5 to TRBJ2-1; D may be TRBD1 (7 bases). V dropped 2 bases and J dropped 7 bases, with 9 bases sitting between them. Per the germline V gene, CDR1 is MNHEY and CDR2 is SVGAGI. CDR3 size: 13 residues. The CDR3 DNA follows: TGTGCCAGCAGTTACCCAGGGGGGAATGAGCAGTTCTTC. It translates to CASSYPGGNEQFF.

V and J are TRBV14 and TRBJ1-1; 9 nucleotides agree with TRBD1. The CDR3 is 17 residues long. After removal of 1 base from V and 4 bases from J, the junction contained 10 bases not matched to a gene. The germline V gene encodes CDR1 SGHDN and CDR2 FVKESK. As DNA, the CDR3 is TGTGCCAGCAGCCAAGTGGGGACAGGGTTGGGTGGCACTGAAGCTTTCTTT. It codes for CASSQVGTGLGGTEAFF. Full variable domain (remainder filled in from reference TRBV14 and TRBJ1-1): EAGVTQFPSHSVIEKGQTVTLRCDPISGHDNLYWYRRVMGKEIKFLLHFVKESKQDESGMPNNRFLAERTGGTYSTLKVQPAELEDSGVYFCASSQVGTGLGGTEAFFGQGTRLTVV.

This chain joins TRBV2 and TRBJ1-4, with TRBD1 as a possible D gene (6 bases). Germline-derived CDR1 and CDR2 are SNHLY and FYNNEI. The CDR3 spans 14 residues. V was clipped by 4 bases and J by 7 bases, with 13 bases between them. The CDR3 DNA follows: TGTGCCAGCAGTGTGGGGGCTGGGAGTGAAAAACTGTTTTTT. Its translation: CASSVGAGSEKLFF.

This rearrangement joins TRBV5-1 to TRBJ2-2, with TRBD1 identical over 8 bases. CDR1 SGHRS and CDR2 YFSETQ come from the germline V gene. Trimming cost V 10 bases and J 6 bases; bases outside gene matches: 11. This CDR3 region has 14 residues. CDR3 in DNA: TGCGCCGGCAAACTCGGACAGGGACCCGGGGAGCTGTTTTTT. Translated, it gives CAGKLGQGPGELFF.

The gene calls are TRBV18 and TRBJ1-4; tentatively, D is TRBD1 (5 bases). CDR3 size: 15 residues. Between the trimmed V and J ends, which lost 0 bases and 6 bases, there was a span of 11 bases. The germline CDR1 and CDR2 sequences are KGHSH and LQKENI. The CDR3 reads CASSPPSGADEKLFF. DNA of the CDR3: TGTGCCAGCTCACCACCGTCCGGGGCTGATGAAAAACTGTTTTTT.